This T cell receptor beta chain emerged from a study of blood T cell repertoires in COVID-19. Overall study: The study counted Cohort 3 donors as recovered given two negative PCRs, clearance, or symptom resolution.

Sequenced by immunoSEQ multiplex PCR; TCRdb stores in-frame clones only, minus some. Of 250,000 to 300,000 clones in the sample, more than 70% were seen once. The V gene's germline CDR1 is KGHSH and CDR2 LQKENI. This CDR3 is built from 17 residues. V shed 2 bases, J shed 4 bases, and the junction held 4 bases outside the gene matches. The receptor was isolated from an older woman in a cohort exposed to, infected with or recovered from COVID-19 (not recorded which). Specimen: PBMCs or T cells enriched from blood (not recorded which). This chain joins TRBV18 and TRBJ2-1; the match to TRBD2 covers 14 bases. In DNA form, the CDR3 reads TGTGCCAGCTCACCAGCCCGGACTAGCGGGGGGTACAATGAGCAGTTCTTC. Translated, it gives CASSPARTSGGYNEQFF.